The text below deals with one T cell receptor (beta chain). Its antigen remains unidentified. This sample is drawn from a study of T-cell reconstitution after alpha-beta-depleted transplantation in children. V gave up 5 bases and J gave up 3 bases, with 20 bases separating them. Germline lookup yields CDR1 SEHNR and CDR2 FQNEAQ (reference sequence). The CDR3 totals 16 residues. As it was prepared, the TCRbeta library received unique molecular identifiers. TCRdb re-analysed the PCR reads in MiXCR, keeping a single row per CDR3 protein. The data show a few hundred thousand distinct CDR3 sequences, around 25% seen once. Findings of the study overall: Some patients' high day-60 TCRbeta diversity was attributed to recipient cells surviving conditioning.

This specimen was PBMCs, mostly from graft donor cells, taken 180 days after TCRalphabeta/CD19-depleted stem cell transplant. This sequence was found in a male patient younger than 18 who had a stem cell transplant for acute lymphoblastic leukemia, so the T cells may come from the graft donor. The rearrangement uses TRBV7-9 and TRBJ2-7; perhaps TRBD2 as D (6 bases). The CDR3 is CASSITDTSGSYEQYF. The CDR3 DNA follows: TGTGCCAGCAGCATAACTGACACCTCCGGGAGCTACGAGCAGTACTTC.